Shown below are 8 T cell receptor beta chains from a single sample sequenced in a study of cytomegalovirus exposure and HLA in healthy donors. PCR primers comprised 60 Vbeta and 13 Jbeta primers. Only in-frame clones appear in the TCRdb table, and some are missing; sequencing was by immunoSEQ multiplex PCR. The sample has around 120,000 clones, and its top ten clones hold roughly 4%. The sample was PBMCs. The source is a man aged 18 to 30 in good health and CMV-seronegative.

The chain recombines TRBV10-3 with TRBJ1-1, with unresolved D. CDR1 and CDR2 from the germline V gene are ENHRY and SYGVKD. The CDR3 spans 13 residues. The germline V and J ends were trimmed by 11 bases and 4 bases, with 17 bases remaining between them. The CDR3 here is CASSREGGTEAFF. CDR3 coding DNA: TGTGCCTCCTCCCGCGAGGGCGGCACTGAAGCTTTCTTT.

The gene calls are TRBV6-5 and TRBJ2-1; D remains ambiguous. There are 13 residues in the CDR3. Germline V CDR1 and CDR2: MNHEY, SVGAGI. The ends were cut back, 2 bases at V and 7 bases at J, with 9 bases in the middle. CDR3 region: CASSYPTQNEQFF. CDR3 nucleotide sequence: TGTGCCAGCAGTTACCCGACTCAGAATGAGCAGTTCTTC.

V usage is TRBV5-6 and J usage is TRBJ2-5; 9 nucleotides agree with TRBD1. The ends lost 4 bases at V and 3 bases at J; junction bases unmatched: 7. The CDR3 extends over 15 amino acids. Germline values: CDR1 SGHDT, CDR2 YYEEEE. The CDR3: CASSPTGQGEETQYF. The CDR3 DNA reads as TGTGCCAGCAGCCCCACGGGACAGGGCGAAGAGACCCAGTACTTC.

This chain links TRBV14 with TRBJ2-5, with 10 bases fitting TRBD1. Near its end, the DNA agrees better with TRBJ2-7, so the J call may be wrong. The CDR3 is 15 amino acids. The germline V gene has CDR1 SGHDN and CDR2 FVKESK. This chain's CDR3 is CASSLAGTGVNEQYF. CDR3 DNA: TGTGCCAGCAGCCTGGCAGGGACAGGGGTGAACGAGCAGTACTTC.

As to this clone: At one end, the junction sequence differs from germline, possibly due to a read error. V is TRBV6-6 and J is TRBJ2-1, with 7 bases that match TRBD2. In germline, CDR1 is MNHNY, CDR2 SVGAGI (reference sequence). The CDR3 spans 14 residues. CDR3 sequence reads: CASSSSTSYNGQFF. The CDR3 bases are TGTGCCAGCAGTTCCTCGACTAGCTACAATGGGCAGTTCTTC.

The CDR3 nucleotides are TGCAGCGTTGCGGAGAATAGCAATCAGCCCCAGCATTTT. Its protein product is CSVAENSNQPQHF. This sequence joins TRBV29-1 and TRBJ1-5; D remains unclear. This CDR3 is 13 amino acids long. The germline CDR1 and CDR2 sequences are SQVTM and ANQGSEA. V lost 4 bases and J lost 0, with 7 bases in between.

V is TRBV2 and J is TRBJ1-5; tentatively, D is TRBD1 (5 bases). Trimming cost V 8 bases and J 7 bases, with 15 bases left between them. Per germline, CDR1 SNHLY and CDR2 FYNNEI. This CDR3 has 13 residues. The DNA for the CDR3 is TGTGCCAGCGGGACGTCTCGGGAGCAGCCCCAGCATTTT. Translation: CASGTSREQPQHF.

This chain connects TRBV5-4 to TRBJ1-2; D is uncertain. Per germline, CDR1 SGHNT and CDR2 YYREEE (reference sequence). The CDR3 extends over 14 amino acids. Trimming stripped 1 base from V and 5 bases from J, with 12 bases between. CDR3 region: CASSLHLGSYGYTF. Written as DNA, the CDR3 is TGTGCCAGCAGCTTGCACCTCGGGTCATATGGCTACACCTTC.